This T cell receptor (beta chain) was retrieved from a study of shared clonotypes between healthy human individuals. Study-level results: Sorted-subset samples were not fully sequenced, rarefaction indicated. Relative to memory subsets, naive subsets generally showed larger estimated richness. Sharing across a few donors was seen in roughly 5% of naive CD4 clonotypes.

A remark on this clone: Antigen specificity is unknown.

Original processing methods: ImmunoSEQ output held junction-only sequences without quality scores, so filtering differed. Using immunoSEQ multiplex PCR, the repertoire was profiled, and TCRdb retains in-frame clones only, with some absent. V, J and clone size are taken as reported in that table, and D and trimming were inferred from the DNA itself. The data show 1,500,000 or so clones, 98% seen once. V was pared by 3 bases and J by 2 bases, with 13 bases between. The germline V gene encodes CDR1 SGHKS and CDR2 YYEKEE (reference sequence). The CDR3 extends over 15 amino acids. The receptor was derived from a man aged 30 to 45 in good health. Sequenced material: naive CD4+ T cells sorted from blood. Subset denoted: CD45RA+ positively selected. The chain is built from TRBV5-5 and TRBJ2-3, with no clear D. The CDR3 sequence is CASSWVSSHTDTQYF. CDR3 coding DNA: TGTGCCAGCAGCTGGGTGTCGTCACACACAGATACGCAGTATTTT.